This TCR beta chain was profiled in a study of blood T cell repertoires in COVID-19. The CDR3 totals 13 residues. Germline V gene lookup returns CDR1 MNHEY and CDR2 SVGAGI. Trimming cost V 7 bases and J 5 bases; bases outside gene matches: 5. Profiling relied on immunoSEQ multiplex PCR, and the TCRdb table lists in-frame clones only, not all of them. The table shows some 170,000 clones, with about 79% occurring only once. Enrollees, about 18 to 90 years old, lived in 24 US areas. Cohort allocation depended upon clinical history that participants reported. This sequence joins TRBV6-5 and TRBJ2-5; 9 bases are a match to TRBD2. The sequencing sample was made of PBMCs or T cells enriched from blood (not recorded which). This TCR came from a man aged 45-65 years who had recovered from COVID-19. Here the CDR3 reads CASIKRGVETQYF. Written as DNA, the CDR3 is TGTGCCAGCATTAAGCGGGGGGTTGAGACCCAGTACTTC.